These 5 T cell receptor beta chains were all obtained from the same sample, sequenced in a study of blood T cell repertoires in COVID-19. Using immunoSEQ multiplex PCR, the repertoire was profiled, and TCRdb retains in-frame clones only, with some absent. The sample holds roughly 520,000 clones; 88% are singletons and the top ten take approximately 1.8%. The source material was PBMCs or T cells enriched from blood (not recorded which). These receptors were taken from a woman aged 40-49 years who had recovered from COVID-19.

Only one count was recorded for this clone. This chain links TRBV13 with TRBJ2-1; no definite D call. The CDR3 is 15 residues long. Germline V gene lookup returns CDR1 PRHDT and CDR2 FYEKMQ (reference sequence). Trimming removed 6 bases at V and 0 bases at J, with 12 bases between. The CDR3, as DNA: TGTGCCAGCAGATTCACAGCCAGCTCCTACAATGAGCAGTTCTTC. It specifies CASRFTASSYNEQFF. The whole variable domain, filled in from reference TRBV13 and TRBJ2-1, reads AAGVIQSPRHLIKEKRETATLKCYPIPRHDTVYWYQQGPGQDPQFLISFYEKMQSDKGSIPDRFSAQQFSDYHSELNMSSLELGDSALYFCASRFTASSYNEQFFGPGTRLTVL.

The genes are TRBV6-6 and TRBJ2-5; D gene uncertain. CDR1 and CDR2 (germline): MNHNY, SVGAGI (reference sequence). This CDR3 has 13 residues. V shed 5 bases and J shed 2 bases, with 9 bases lying between them. CDR3: CASSRSPQETQYF. The CDR3 DNA follows: TGTGCCAGCAGTCGGAGTCCACAAGAGACCCAGTACTTC.

The chain employs TRBV5-4 and TRBJ2-2, with TRBD2 matching over 9 bases. This CDR3 is 15 amino acids long. With V trimmed by 2 bases and J by 7 bases, 6 bases remained unmatched. From germline, CDR1 is SGHNT and CDR2 YYREEE (reference sequence). The CDR3 DNA reads TGTGCCAGCAGCTTAGGCGGGAGGGCCCACGGGGAGCTGTTTTTT. It is translated as CASSLGGRAHGELFF.

A few counts support this clone. This rearrangement joins TRBV4-3 to TRBJ2-4; weak D call: TRBD1 (6 bases). Germline V CDR1 and CDR2: LGHNA, YSLEER. The CDR3 has 13 amino acids. Trimming shortened V by 4 bases and J by 8 bases, and 12 bases separated the two germline ends. CDR3: CASSPAQGYIQYF. CDR3 in DNA: TGCGCCAGCAGCCCAGCCCAGGGGTACATTCAGTACTTC.

The chain combines TRBV2 with TRBJ1-2; TRBD1 matches at 8 bases. The length of the CDR3 is 14 residues. Germline values: CDR1 SNHLY, CDR2 FYNNEI. After removal of 7 bases from V and 7 bases from J, the junction contained 11 bases not matched to a gene. The chain's CDR3 is CASNSDRAVSGYTF. In DNA form, the CDR3 reads TGTGCCAGCAACTCGGACAGGGCTGTGTCTGGCTACACCTTC.